The 22 T cell receptor beta chains reported below all come from one sample, sequenced in a study of T cell responses to AZD1222 COVID-19 vaccine. Sequenced by immunoSEQ multiplex PCR; TCRdb stores in-frame clones only, minus some. The sample records 82,000 or so clones, 90% to 95% being singletons. Sequenced here: peripheral blood, sampled on day 0 of AZD1222 vaccination. All receptors derive from an adult in good health.

The chain uses TRBV24-1 and TRBJ2-1; 8 positions match TRBD2. The CDR3 covers 14 residues. V was pared by 9 bases and J by 6 bases, with 9 bases of the junction left unmatched. CDR1 and CDR2 (germline): KGHDR, SFDVKD. Here the CDR3 DNA reads TGTGCCACCGGCGGGGGCGGGGGGCTCAATGAGCAGTTCTTC. It codes for CATGGGGGLNEQFF.

The V and J genes are TRBV18 and TRBJ1-2; 12 bases map to TRBD1. The CDR3 has 15 residues. Germline V CDR1 and CDR2: KGHSH, LQKENI. The trim removed 4 bases at V and 3 bases at J, leaving 3 bases unmatched. The CDR3 loop reads CASSLGTGGDYGYTF. The CDR3 DNA sequence: TGTGCCAGCTCACTGGGGACAGGGGGCGACTATGGCTACACCTTC.

This chain joins TRBV9 and TRBJ1-1; D ambiguous. The CDR3 length is 13 residues. V was shortened by 0 bases and J by 10 bases, with 13 bases between the two germline ends. Germline V lookup: CDR1 SGDLS, CDR2 YYNGEE. The CDR3: CASSVEFSDAAFF. CDR3 DNA sequence: TGTGCCAGCAGCGTAGAATTTTCGGACGCAGCTTTCTTT. The full variable domain, rest sourced from reference TRBV9 and TRBJ1-1, is DSGVTQTPKHLITATGQRVTLRCSPRSGDLSVYWYQQSLDQGLQFLIQYYNGEERAKGNILERFSAQQFPDLHSELNLSSLELGDSALYFCASSVEFSDAAFFGQGTRLTVV.

The genes are TRBV18 and TRBJ2-5, with 8 positions matching TRBD2. V shed 2 bases and J 2 bases; nucleotides not matched to a gene: 4. The CDR3 contains 15 residues. From germline, CDR1 is KGHSH and CDR2 LQKENI. CDR3 nucleotides: TGTGCCAGCTCACCAGCGGGGGGCAAACAAGAGACCCAGTACTTC. This sequence encodes CASSPAGGKQETQYF.

The V gene is TRBV15, the J gene TRBJ2-1; 11 nucleotides agree with TRBD1. The CDR3 is 16 amino acids. The V gene's germline CDR1 is LNHNV and CDR2 YYDKDF (reference sequence). V was pared by 0 bases and J by 6 bases, with 4 bases of the junction left unmatched. DNA for the CDR3: TGTGCCACCAGCAGAGATGCAGGGACAGGGGGCAATGAGCAGTTCTTC. Residues: CATSRDAGTGGNEQFF.

This chain connects TRBV20-1 to TRBJ2-7; a weak D match, TRBD1 (5 bases). V was trimmed by 3 bases and J by 4 bases, leaving 10 bases between them. The CDR3 runs 12 residues. Germline CDR1 is DFQATT and CDR2 is SNEGSKA (reference sequence). CDR3 sequence reads: CSASGRVYEQYF. The CDR3 DNA is TGCAGTGCTAGTGGCAGGGTTTACGAGCAGTACTTC.

The chain has TRBV11-2 and TRBJ2-7; D is undetermined. Germline values: CDR1 SGHAT, CDR2 FQNNGV. Trimming removed 6 bases from V and 1 base from J, with 4 bases in between. CDR3 length equals 11 residues. The CDR3 sequence: CASRRSYEQYF. In DNA, the CDR3 is TGTGCCAGCAGGCGGTCCTACGAGCAGTACTTC.

V gene TRBV5-1 combines with J gene TRBJ2-3; D might be TRBD1 or TRBD2, each matching 5 bases. The CDR3 sequence is 16 residues long. The germline V gene has CDR1 SGHRS and CDR2 YFSETQ. Deletions cut 1 base from V and 3 bases from J, with 15 bases between. The CDR3 spells CASSLWGRGGTDTQYF. The CDR3 bases are TGCGCCAGCAGCTTGTGGGGCCGGGGTGGGACAGATACGCAGTATTTT.

This clone was found once. This chain joins TRBV7-9 and TRBJ1-2; D unresolved. The CDR3 spans 12 residues. Germline V gene sequence: CDR1 SEHNR, CDR2 FQNEAQ (reference sequence). Trimming cost V 5 bases and J 0 bases, with 4 bases left between them. This CDR3 reads CASSASNYGYTF. As DNA, the CDR3 is TGTGCCAGCAGCGCATCTAACTATGGCTACACCTTC.

This chain connects TRBV7-2 to TRBJ2-1, with TRBD1 matching 7 bases. The ends lost 1 base at V and 7 bases at J; junction bases unmatched: 4. The CDR3 runs to 14 residues. Germline-derived CDR1 and CDR2 are SGHTA and FQGNSA. This CDR3 is CASSLDRGKNEQFF. CDR3 DNA: TGTGCCAGCAGCTTAGACAGGGGTAAGAATGAGCAGTTCTTC.

The rearrangement uses TRBV18 and TRBJ1-5; D is perhaps TRBD1 (5 bases). The CDR3 covers 13 residues. Germline CDR1 reads KGHSH; CDR2 reads LQKENI. With 4 bases removed from V and 8 bases from J, the gap between germline ends came to 12 bases. The CDR3 spells CASSREGPEPQHF. The CDR3 DNA reads as TGTGCCAGCTCACGTGAGGGGCCGGAGCCCCAGCATTTT.

The chain employs TRBV7-2 and TRBJ2-1; D not certain. This CDR3 has 11 residues. The V end was cut by 8 bases, the J end by 4 bases, with 6 bases between. Germline V gene sequence: CDR1 SGHTA, CDR2 FQGNSA. CDR3 nucleotide sequence: TGTGCCAGCGGAGAGTACAATGAGCAGTTCTTC. As protein: CASGEYNEQFF.

The rearrangement links TRBV2 to TRBJ2-3, with TRBD2 matching 15 bases. This CDR3 is 17 amino acids long. Per germline, CDR1 SNHLY and CDR2 FYNNEI. Unmatched junction bases numbered 3, after V lost 1 base and J lost 4 bases. CDR3 protein: CASSEGGLAGGPDTQYF. The CDR3 DNA reads TGTGCCAGCAGTGAAGGGGGACTAGCGGGGGGCCCAGATACGCAGTATTTT.

This rearrangement joins TRBV11-3 to TRBJ2-1, with D possibly being TRBD1 (6 bases). The V end was cut by 5 bases, the J end by 1 base, with 9 bases between. CDR3 length: 14 amino acids. Germline CDR1 is SGHNT and CDR2 is YENEEA. The CDR3 bases are TGTGCCAGCAGCCCAGGGGAATCCTACAATGAGCAGTTCTTC. Translating gives CASSPGESYNEQFF.

This clone is a singleton in its sample. This chain links TRBV7-2 with TRBJ2-7, with D possibly being TRBD1 (5 bases). The V gene lost 2 bases and the J gene lost 2 bases, with 10 bases spanning the gap. Germline V gives CDR1 SGHTA, CDR2 FQGNSA. This CDR3 contains 14 residues. CDR3 DNA: TGTGCCAGCAGCTTATTACAGGCGGCCTACGAGCAGTACTTC. It codes for CASSLLQAAYEQYF.

The chain recombines TRBV6-5 with TRBJ1-3; D is unclear. Germline assignment: CDR1 MNHEY and CDR2 SVGAGI. V was clipped by 6 bases and J by 3 bases, with 9 bases between them. The CDR3 spans 13 residues. The CDR3 here is CASSFGLGNTIYF. The DNA of the CDR3 is TGTGCCAGCAGCTTTGGTCTTGGAAACACCATATATTTT.

The chain has TRBV5-4 and TRBJ2-1; D gene unclear. The CDR3 runs to 12 residues. Per the germline V gene, CDR1 is SGHNT and CDR2 is YYREEE (reference sequence). V lost 2 bases, J lost 9 bases, and 9 bases lay in between. The CDR3 bases are TGTGCCAGCAGCTTTTCTCTCGGTGAGCAGTTCTTC. Protein product: CASSFSLGEQFF.

The chain has TRBV9 and TRBJ2-3; D is unclear. Germline-derived CDR1 and CDR2 are SGDLS and YYNGEE. The CDR3 totals 15 residues. Trimming removed 3 bases at V and 1 base at J, with 12 bases between. CDR3 protein: CASSDLTDGTDTQYF. CDR3 nucleotide sequence: TGTGCCAGCAGCGACCTAACAGATGGCACAGATACGCAGTATTTT.

The chain uses TRBV12-3 or TRBV12-4 and TRBJ2-1, with D possibly being TRBD2 (5 bases). The germline V and J ends were trimmed by 5 bases and 8 bases, with 13 bases remaining between them. This CDR3 comprises 13 residues. CDR3: CASSQVSEDEQFF. Written as DNA, the CDR3 is TGTGCCAGCAGTCAAGTTAGCGAGGATGAGCAGTTCTTC.

This chain links TRBV29-1 with TRBJ2-4; possible D gene TRBD2, 6 bases. Germline V lookup: CDR1 SQVTM, CDR2 ANQGSEA. Between the trimmed V and J ends, which lost 3 bases and 3 bases, there was a span of 12 bases. CDR3 size: 14 residues. CDR3 protein: CSVEGQGGKNIQYF. The CDR3 DNA follows: TGCAGCGTTGAGGGGCAGGGAGGCAAAAACATTCAGTACTTC.

The CDR3 loop reads CASSFSDEQFF. For the CDR3, the DNA is TGTGCCAGCAGTTTTTCAGATGAGCAGTTCTTC. This rearrangement joins TRBV12-3 or TRBV12-4 to TRBJ2-1; D gene ambiguous. With 3 bases removed from V and 8 bases from J, the gap between germline ends came to 5 bases. The CDR3 is 11 residues long.

The chain is built from TRBV29-1 and TRBJ1-3, with TRBD1 matching 10 bases. This CDR3 region has 16 residues. Germline trimming cut 3 bases from V and 7 bases from J; bases unmatched to any gene: 12. Germline values: CDR1 SQVTM, CDR2 ANQGSEA. This CDR3 reads CSVDDPGTGARNTIYF. CDR3 DNA: TGCAGCGTTGATGACCCCGGGACAGGGGCAAGGAACACCATATATTTT.